These T cell receptor beta chains were read from a single sample in a study of cytomegalovirus exposure and HLA in healthy donors. Using immunoSEQ multiplex PCR, the repertoire was profiled, and TCRdb retains in-frame clones only, with some absent. Here the sample spans 80,000 to 95,000 clones, more than 80% being singletons. The sequenced material came from PBMCs. The origin of the receptors is a woman aged 25 to 39 in good health and CMV-seronegative. Each CDR3 is given with its conserved first and last residue. Fields, in order: CDR3 length, J gene, V gene, clone size, D gene, CDR3 protein. The D gene is left open where the match is weak. Rows may omit the clone size; those that give it use once, few, many or a size class.

>13|TRBJ1-2|TRBV2|-|-
CASSEYNGYGYTF
>13|TRBJ1-1|TRBV6-4|-|-
CASSVEEGTEAFF
>15|TRBJ1-1|TRBV9|once|TRBD1
CASTQGNRGNTEAFF
>12|-|TRBV2|-|TRBD2
CASRLAEYEQYF
>13|TRBJ2-7|TRBV19|-|TRBD2
CASCRAGGLEQYF
>15|TRBJ2-1|TRBV11-3|-|TRBD2
CASSGAGLAGIEQFF
>12|TRBJ2-2|TRBV4-3|-|-
CASSQRGGELFF
>14|TRBJ2-7|TRBV7-6|-|TRBD2
CASSPSSGSREQYF
>12|TRBJ2-3|TRBV6-1|once|-
CASSEGQVTQYF
>11|TRBJ2-7|TRBV2|-|-
CASSEQYEQYF
>17|TRBJ2-3|TRBV7-8|-|-
CASSFFRRGRVTDTQYF
>13|TRBJ2-5|TRBV7-8|few|-
CASSVGSRETQYF
>12|TRBJ2-2|TRBV29-1|-|-
CSVGGPTGELFF
>15|TRBJ2-1|TRBV19|-|TRBD2
CASRSRLAGLWEQFF
>15|TRBJ2-7|TRBV19|-|TRBD1
CASSDPGQGRYEQYF
>13|TRBJ1-2|TRBV2|-|-
CASSGRGSKGYTF
>15|TRBJ2-7|TRBV5-1|-|TRBD2
CASSPRLAGEYEQYF
>14|TRBJ2-2|TRBV6-5|-|-
CASRQIQNTGELFF
>14|TRBJ1-1|TRBV5-1|once|-
CASSKSTGNTEAFF
>15|TRBJ2-3|TRBV30|-|TRBD1
CAWSRGQGGTDTQYF
>16|TRBJ1-2|TRBV15|-|TRBD1
CATTRDRGPLLYGYTF
>14|TRBJ1-4|TRBV28|-|-
CASSLGQDTEKLFF
>14|TRBJ1-5|TRBV5-4|-|TRBD1
CASSYGTDHQPQHF
>15|TRBJ2-4|TRBV19|-|-
CASSIGRLNEDIQYF
>17|TRBJ2-6|TRBV27|-|-
CASSFPQVGSGANVLTF
>9|TRBJ1-2|TRBV20-1|few|-
CSASLGYTF
>15|TRBJ2-7|TRBV4-1|-|-
CASSQGERNHYEQYF
>14|TRBJ1-4|TRBV28|-|-
CASSLIQGGEKLFF
>15|TRBJ2-5|TRBV7-8|-|-
CASSLGWGVQETQYF
>15|TRBJ2-2|TRBV27|-|TRBD1
CASSWGQANTGELFF
>16|TRBJ2-1|TRBV28|-|TRBD2
CASKLAGGPSYNEQFF
>16|TRBJ2-7|TRBV28|-|TRBD2
CASSLGGMGGGYEQYF
>15|TRBJ1-3|TRBV5-1|-|-
CASSLRLGGGNTIYF
>13|TRBJ2-1|TRBV6-5|-|-
CASSLIQGNEQFF
>8|TRBJ2-3|TRBV20-1|-|-
CSASTQYF
>13|TRBJ2-2|TRBV5-1|-|-
CASRESGRGELFF
>14|TRBJ2-3|TRBV11-3|-|-
CASSLQGIEDTQYF
>18|TRBJ2-1|TRBV7-8|-|TRBD2
CASSSRGSGLAGYNEQFF
>18|-|TRBV6-1|-|TRBD1
CASSEEEITGTGVFEQYF
>12|TRBJ2-1|TRBV15|-|-
CATSRLRDEQFF